A selection of T cell receptor beta chains follows, all from one sample in a study of blood T cell repertoires in COVID-19. Some clones are missing from TCRdb's copy, which holds only in-frame ones; the method was immunoSEQ multiplex PCR. The table lists about 76,000 clones, 65% to 85% of them singletons, with about 20% in the top ten. The sequenced sample was peripheral blood. The receptor source for this set is a woman between 55 and 75 years old with acute or convalescent COVID-19. The CDR3 runs from the conserved cysteine through the conserved F or W. Fields, in order: clone size, V gene, J gene, D gene, CDR3 protein, CDR3 DNA. A D gene is named only where the DNA matches it firmly. Expanded clones are given a class, and other clones once, few, many or no size at all.

clone_size: NA
v_call: TRBV29-1
j_call: TRBJ2-7
d_call: TRBD1
cdr3_aa: CSVERTGSFYEQYF
cdr3_nt: TGCAGCGTTGAAAGGACAGGGTCCTTCTACGAGCAGTACTTC

clone_size: few
v_call: TRBV19
j_call: TRBJ2-5
d_call: TRBD1
cdr3_aa: CASSPTGVETQYF
cdr3_nt: TGTGCCAGTAGCCCGACAGGGGTAGAGACCCAGTACTTC

clone_size: NA
v_call: TRBV19
j_call: TRBJ2-7
d_call: NA
cdr3_aa: CASTSSGSRGYEQYF
cdr3_nt: TGTGCCAGTACTTCCTCGGGATCCAGAGGTTACGAGCAGTACTTC

clone_size: NA
v_call: TRBV7-6
j_call: TRBJ2-3
d_call: NA
cdr3_aa: CASSLGAGYRGDTQYF
cdr3_nt: TGTGCCAGCAGCCTAGGAGCAGGGTATAGGGGAGATACGCAGTATTTT

clone_size: once
v_call: TRBV11-3
j_call: TRBJ1-1
d_call: TRBD1
cdr3_aa: CASSRDSSWVQERAEAFF
cdr3_nt: TGTGCCAGCAGCCGGGACAGCTCGTGGGTCCAAGAAAGGGCTGAAGCTTTCTTT

clone_size: once
v_call: TRBV5-4
j_call: TRBJ1-1
d_call: NA
cdr3_aa: CASSLWGGGNTEAFF
cdr3_nt: TGTGCCAGCAGCTTGTGGGGCGGGGGGAACACTGAAGCTTTCTTT

clone_size: NA
v_call: TRBV30
j_call: TRBJ1-2
d_call: TRBD1
cdr3_aa: CAWRPKDRNLNYGYTF
cdr3_nt: TGTGCCTGGAGACCTAAGGACAGGAATCTTAACTATGGCTACACCTTC

clone_size: NA
v_call: TRBV7-2
j_call: TRBJ2-5
d_call: NA
cdr3_aa: CASSFKSGGETQYF
cdr3_nt: TGTGCCAGCAGCTTCAAGTCAGGAGGGGAGACCCAGTACTTC

clone_size: NA
v_call: TRBV5-6
j_call: TRBJ2-4
d_call: NA
cdr3_aa: CASSTHRDIQYF
cdr3_nt: TGTGCCAGCAGCACACACAGGGACATTCAGTACTTC

clone_size: NA
v_call: TRBV6-6
j_call: TRBJ2-1
d_call: NA
cdr3_aa: CASSTPGVSYNEQFF
cdr3_nt: TGTGCCAGCAGTACCCCAGGGGTTTCCTACAATGAGCAGTTCTTC

clone_size: NA
v_call: TRBV24-1
j_call: TRBJ1-5
d_call: TRBD1
cdr3_aa: CATSPTGTGGFQPQHF
cdr3_nt: TGTGCCACCAGTCCCACCGGGACAGGGGGATTTCAGCCCCAGCATTTT

clone_size: NA
v_call: TRBV5-4
j_call: TRBJ2-1
d_call: NA
cdr3_aa: CASSSSGNEQFF
cdr3_nt: TGTGCCAGCAGCTCCTCAGGCAATGAGCAGTTCTTC

clone_size: NA
v_call: TRBV5-1
j_call: TRBJ1-4
d_call: TRBD1
cdr3_aa: CASRTGSFATNEKLFF
cdr3_nt: TGCGCCAGCAGGACAGGGTCCTTTGCAACTAATGAAAAACTGTTTTTT

clone_size: NA
v_call: TRBV30
j_call: TRBJ1-5
d_call: NA
cdr3_aa: CAWGATVSNQPQHF
cdr3_nt: TGTGCCTGGGGGGCGACTGTTAGCAATCAGCCCCAGCATTTT

clone_size: NA
v_call: TRBV6-6
j_call: TRBJ1-1
d_call: NA
cdr3_aa: CASSYDRLGNTEAFF
cdr3_nt: TGTGCCAGCAGTTACGACAGGCTCGGGAACACTGAAGCTTTCTTT

clone_size: NA
v_call: TRBV15
j_call: TRBJ1-1
d_call: NA
cdr3_aa: CATSRDLASEAFF
cdr3_nt: TGTGCCACCAGCAGAGATCTAGCCAGTGAAGCTTTCTTT

clone_size: NA
v_call: TRBV9
j_call: TRBJ1-1
d_call: TRBD1
cdr3_aa: CASSARQGFGTEAFF
cdr3_nt: TGTGCCAGCAGCGCCAGACAGGGATTTGGCACTGAAGCTTTCTTT

clone_size: NA
v_call: TRBV5-8
j_call: TRBJ2-5
d_call: NA
cdr3_aa: CASSLPSRLETQYF
cdr3_nt: TGTGCCAGCAGCTTGCCCAGCCGACTCGAGACCCAGTACTTC

clone_size: NA
v_call: TRBV6-6
j_call: TRBJ1-1
d_call: NA
cdr3_aa: CASGGGLGAFF
cdr3_nt: TGTGCCAGCGGGGGGGGCCTAGGAGCTTTCTTT

clone_size: once
v_call: TRBV20-1
j_call: TRBJ2-5
d_call: TRBD2
cdr3_aa: CSASRTSGTQETQYF
cdr3_nt: TGCAGTGCTAGTCGGACTAGCGGGACCCAAGAGACCCAGTACTTC

clone_size: NA
v_call: TRBV6-5
j_call: TRBJ1-1
d_call: TRBD1
cdr3_aa: CASSNRGRIEAFF
cdr3_nt: TGTGCCAGCAGTAACAGGGGCAGAATTGAAGCTTTCTTT

clone_size: once
v_call: TRBV6-6
j_call: TRBJ1-1
d_call: TRBD1
cdr3_aa: CASSWDRVAEAFF
cdr3_nt: TGTGCCAGCAGTTGGGACAGGGTAGCTGAAGCTTTCTTT

clone_size: once
v_call: TRBV3-1/TRBV3-2
j_call: TRBJ1-2
d_call: NA
cdr3_aa: CASSQGDQGSGYTF
cdr3_nt: TGTGCCAGCAGCCAAGGAGATCAGGGATCCGGCTACACCTTC

clone_size: NA
v_call: TRBV7-2
j_call: TRBJ2-3
d_call: TRBD2
cdr3_aa: CASSPSAGGITDTQYF
cdr3_nt: TGTGCCAGCAGCCCCTCAGCGGGGGGGATCACAGATACGCAGTATTTT

clone_size: NA
v_call: TRBV6-5
j_call: TRBJ1-1
d_call: TRBD1
cdr3_aa: CASTGTGAPTEAFF
cdr3_nt: TGTGCCAGCACCGGGACAGGGGCCCCCACTGAAGCTTTCTTT

clone_size: NA
v_call: TRBV7-2
j_call: TRBJ1-5
d_call: TRBD1
cdr3_aa: CASSLTGTVSNQPQHF
cdr3_nt: TGTGCCAGCAGCTTAACCGGGACAGTTAGCAATCAGCCCCAGCATTTT

clone_size: NA
v_call: TRBV19
j_call: TRBJ1-2
d_call: NA
cdr3_aa: CASTKSRDIVYGYTF
cdr3_nt: TGTGCCAGTACCAAGTCCCGGGACATTGTCTATGGCTACACCTTC

clone_size: NA
v_call: TRBV10-2
j_call: TRBJ2-3
d_call: NA
cdr3_aa: CASTPAGGPDTQYF
cdr3_nt: TGCGCCAGCACCCCCGCCGGGGGTCCAGATACGCAGTATTTT

clone_size: NA
v_call: TRBV6-6
j_call: TRBJ1-1
d_call: NA
cdr3_aa: CASIRGSTEAFF
cdr3_nt: TGTGCCAGCATAAGGGGGTCCACTGAAGCTTTCTTT

clone_size: NA
v_call: TRBV19
j_call: TRBJ1-5
d_call: NA
cdr3_aa: CASSMVARGGPQHF
cdr3_nt: TGTGCCAGTAGTATGGTTGCCAGAGGGGGACCCCAGCATTTT

clone_size: NA
v_call: TRBV6-2/TRBV6-3
j_call: TRBJ2-1
d_call: NA
cdr3_aa: CASSYSDRNEQFF
cdr3_nt: TGTGCCAGCAGTTACTCGGACAGAAATGAGCAGTTCTTC

clone_size: NA
v_call: TRBV30
j_call: TRBJ1-2
d_call: TRBD1
cdr3_aa: CARNRGDYGYTF
cdr3_nt: TGTGCCCGTAACAGGGGGGACTATGGCTACACCTTC

clone_size: NA
v_call: TRBV4-3
j_call: TRBJ1-3
d_call: NA
cdr3_aa: CASSQGAGTYGNTIYF
cdr3_nt: TGCGCCAGCAGCCAAGGGGCAGGGACTTATGGAAACACCATATATTTT

clone_size: NA
v_call: TRBV5-6
j_call: TRBJ1-5
d_call: TRBD1
cdr3_aa: CASSRTGDSNQPQHF
cdr3_nt: TGTGCCAGCAGCCGGACAGGGGATTCCAATCAGCCCCAGCATTTT

clone_size: NA
v_call: TRBV18
j_call: TRBJ1-1
d_call: NA
cdr3_aa: CASSPGGGAPEAFF
cdr3_nt: TGTGCCAGCTCACCGGGTGGGGGGGCCCCTGAAGCTTTCTTT

clone_size: many
v_call: TRBV19
j_call: TRBJ1-1
d_call: TRBD1
cdr3_aa: CASSRQGGGVEAFF
cdr3_nt: TGTGCCAGTAGTCGACAGGGCGGGGGGGTTGAAGCTTTCTTT

clone_size: NA
v_call: TRBV7-2
j_call: TRBJ1-1
d_call: NA
cdr3_aa: CASSLVHRVGTEAFF
cdr3_nt: TGTGCCAGCAGCTTAGTACACAGGGTAGGAACTGAAGCTTTCTTT

clone_size: many
v_call: TRBV12-5
j_call: TRBJ2-5
d_call: NA
cdr3_aa: CASGLVSRDAKETQYF
cdr3_nt: TGTGCTAGTGGTTTGGTGTCCAGGGATGCGAAAGAGACCCAGTACTTC

clone_size: NA
v_call: TRBV7-6
j_call: TRBJ2-3
d_call: NA
cdr3_aa: CASSPDWGTDTQYF
cdr3_nt: TGTGCCAGCAGCCCGGACTGGGGCACAGATACGCAGTATTTT

clone_size: NA
v_call: TRBV6-5
j_call: TRBJ1-2
d_call: NA
cdr3_aa: CASSPTGTGGYTF
cdr3_nt: TGTGCCAGCAGCCCCACAGGGACGGGCGGCTACACCTTC

clone_size: NA
v_call: TRBV6-1
j_call: TRBJ1-5
d_call: NA
cdr3_aa: CASSEQGYSNQPQHF
cdr3_nt: TGTGCCAGCAGTGAACAGGGTTATAGCAATCAGCCCCAGCATTTT

clone_size: NA
v_call: TRBV7-3
j_call: TRBJ2-1
d_call: NA
cdr3_aa: CASSETRGNEQFF
cdr3_nt: TGTGCCAGCAGCGAAACCCGAGGGAATGAGCAGTTCTTC

clone_size: NA
v_call: TRBV5-4
j_call: TRBJ2-1
d_call: TRBD2
cdr3_aa: CASSPRGGGANEQFF
cdr3_nt: TGTGCCAGCAGCCCCCGGGGCGGGGGGGCCAATGAGCAGTTCTTC

clone_size: NA
v_call: TRBV19
j_call: TRBJ1-2
d_call: TRBD1
cdr3_aa: CASSSWDRAVYGYTF
cdr3_nt: TGTGCCAGTAGCTCGTGGGACAGGGCTGTCTATGGCTACACCTTC

clone_size: NA
v_call: TRBV30
j_call: TRBJ2-7
d_call: NA
cdr3_aa: CAWSSGLSSSYEQYF
cdr3_nt: TGTGCCTGGAGTTCGGGACTGTCTAGCTCCTACGAGCAGTACTTC

clone_size: NA
v_call: TRBV24-1
j_call: TRBJ1-1
d_call: NA
cdr3_aa: CATSDKRGGSEAFF
cdr3_nt: TGTGCCACCAGTGATAAACGGGGGGGGAGTGAAGCTTTCTTT

clone_size: once
v_call: TRBV6-6
j_call: TRBJ2-6
d_call: TRBD1
cdr3_aa: CASSRTGSSGANVLTF
cdr3_nt: TGTGCCAGCAGTCGGACAGGAAGCTCTGGGGCCAACGTCCTGACTTTC

clone_size: few
v_call: TRBV27
j_call: TRBJ2-4
d_call: NA
cdr3_aa: CASSFSGDPSLAKNIQYF
cdr3_nt: TGTGCCAGCAGTTTCTCAGGGGACCCTTCTTTAGCCAAAAACATTCAGTACTTC

clone_size: NA
v_call: TRBV6-2/TRBV6-3
j_call: TRBJ2-3
d_call: NA
cdr3_aa: CASSPRLGSSTDTQYF
cdr3_nt: TGTGCCAGCAGTCCGCGGTTGGGTTCTAGCACAGATACGCAGTATTTT

clone_size: NA
v_call: TRBV7-9
j_call: TRBJ2-1
d_call: TRBD2
cdr3_aa: CASSLGLAGNEQFF
cdr3_nt: TGTGCCAGCAGCCTAGGACTAGCGGGGAATGAGCAGTTCTTC

clone_size: NA
v_call: TRBV19
j_call: TRBJ2-1
d_call: TRBD1
cdr3_aa: CASSVGTGGTYNEQFF
cdr3_nt: TGTGCCAGTAGTGTCGGGACAGGGGGAACCTACAATGAGCAGTTCTTC

clone_size: NA
v_call: TRBV9
j_call: TRBJ1-3
d_call: NA
cdr3_aa: CASSVDPRYPSGNTIYF
cdr3_nt: TGTGCCAGCAGCGTAGATCCCCGGTACCCCTCTGGAAACACCATATATTTT

clone_size: NA
v_call: TRBV6-5
j_call: TRBJ2-1
d_call: TRBD1
cdr3_aa: CASTGGNEQFF
cdr3_nt: TGTGCCAGCACAGGGGGCAATGAGCAGTTCTTC

clone_size: NA
v_call: TRBV27
j_call: TRBJ1-1
d_call: TRBD1
cdr3_aa: CASSRGGATTEAFF
cdr3_nt: TGTGCCAGCAGTCGAGGGGGCGCGACGACTGAAGCTTTCTTT